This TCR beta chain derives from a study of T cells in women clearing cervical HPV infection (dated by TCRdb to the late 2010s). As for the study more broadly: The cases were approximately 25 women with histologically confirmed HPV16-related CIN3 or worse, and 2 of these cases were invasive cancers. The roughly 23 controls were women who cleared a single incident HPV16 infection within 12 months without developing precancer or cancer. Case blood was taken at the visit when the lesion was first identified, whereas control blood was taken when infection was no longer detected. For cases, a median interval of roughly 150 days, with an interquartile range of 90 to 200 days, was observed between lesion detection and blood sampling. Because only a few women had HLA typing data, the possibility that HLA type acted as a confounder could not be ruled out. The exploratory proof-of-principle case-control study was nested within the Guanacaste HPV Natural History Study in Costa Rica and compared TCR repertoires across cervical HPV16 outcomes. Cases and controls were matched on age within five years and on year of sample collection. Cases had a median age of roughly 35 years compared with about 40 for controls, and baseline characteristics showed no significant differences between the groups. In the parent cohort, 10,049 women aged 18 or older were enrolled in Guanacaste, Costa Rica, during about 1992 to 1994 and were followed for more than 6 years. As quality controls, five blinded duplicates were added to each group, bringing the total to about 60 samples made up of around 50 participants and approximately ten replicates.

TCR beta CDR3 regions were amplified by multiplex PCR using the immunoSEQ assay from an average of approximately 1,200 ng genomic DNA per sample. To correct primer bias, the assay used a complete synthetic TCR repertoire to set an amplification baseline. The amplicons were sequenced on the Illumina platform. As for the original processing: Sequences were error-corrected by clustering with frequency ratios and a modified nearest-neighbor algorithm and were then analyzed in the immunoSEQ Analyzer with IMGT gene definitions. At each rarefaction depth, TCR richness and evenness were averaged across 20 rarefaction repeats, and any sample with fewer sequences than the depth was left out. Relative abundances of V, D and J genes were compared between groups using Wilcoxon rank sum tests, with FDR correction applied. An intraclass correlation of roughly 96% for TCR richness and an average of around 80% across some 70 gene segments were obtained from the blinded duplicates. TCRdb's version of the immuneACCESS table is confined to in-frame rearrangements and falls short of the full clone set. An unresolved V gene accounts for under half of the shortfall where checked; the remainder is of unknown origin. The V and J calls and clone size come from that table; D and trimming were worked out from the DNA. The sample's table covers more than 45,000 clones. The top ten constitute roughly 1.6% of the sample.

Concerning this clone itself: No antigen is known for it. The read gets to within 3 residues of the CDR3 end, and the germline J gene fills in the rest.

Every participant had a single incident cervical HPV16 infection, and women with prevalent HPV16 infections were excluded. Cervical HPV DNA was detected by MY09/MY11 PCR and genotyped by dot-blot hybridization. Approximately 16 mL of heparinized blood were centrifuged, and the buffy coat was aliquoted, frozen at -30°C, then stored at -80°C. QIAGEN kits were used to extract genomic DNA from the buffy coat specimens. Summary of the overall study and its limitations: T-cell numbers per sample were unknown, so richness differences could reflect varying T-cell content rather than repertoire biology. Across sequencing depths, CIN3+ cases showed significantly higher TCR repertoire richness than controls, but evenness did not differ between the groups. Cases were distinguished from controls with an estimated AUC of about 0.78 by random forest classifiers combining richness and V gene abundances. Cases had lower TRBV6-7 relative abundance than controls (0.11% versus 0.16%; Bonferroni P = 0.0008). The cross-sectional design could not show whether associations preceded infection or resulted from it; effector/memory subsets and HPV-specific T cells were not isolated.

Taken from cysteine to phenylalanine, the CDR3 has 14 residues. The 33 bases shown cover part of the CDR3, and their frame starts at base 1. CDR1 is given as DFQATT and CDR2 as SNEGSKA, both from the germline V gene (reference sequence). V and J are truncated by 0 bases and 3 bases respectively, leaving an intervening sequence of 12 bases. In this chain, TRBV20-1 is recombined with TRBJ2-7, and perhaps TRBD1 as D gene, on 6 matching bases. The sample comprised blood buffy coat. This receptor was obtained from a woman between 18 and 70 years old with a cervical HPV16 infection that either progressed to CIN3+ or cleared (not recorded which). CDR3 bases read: TGCAGTGCTAGAGACCCCCGGGACAACTACGAG. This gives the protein CSARDPRDNYE. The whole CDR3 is CSARDPRDNYEQYF.